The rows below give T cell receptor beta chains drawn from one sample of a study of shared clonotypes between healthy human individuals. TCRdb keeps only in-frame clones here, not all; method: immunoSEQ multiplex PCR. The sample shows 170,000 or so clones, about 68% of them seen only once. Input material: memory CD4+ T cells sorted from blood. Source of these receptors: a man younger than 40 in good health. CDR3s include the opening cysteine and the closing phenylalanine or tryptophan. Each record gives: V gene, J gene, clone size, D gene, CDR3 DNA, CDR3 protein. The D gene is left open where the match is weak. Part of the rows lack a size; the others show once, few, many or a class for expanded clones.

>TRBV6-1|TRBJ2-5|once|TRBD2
TGTGCCAGCAGCCACAATTCGGGGGGACAAGAGACCCAGTACTTC
CASSHNSGGQETQYF
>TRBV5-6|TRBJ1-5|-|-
TGTGCCAGCAGCACGGGGGTTATGCAGCCCCAGCATTTT
CASSTGVMQPQHF
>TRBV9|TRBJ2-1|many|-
TGTGCCAGCAGCGTAGAGAAAAACGCAAACAATGAGCAGTTCTTC
CASSVEKNANNEQFF
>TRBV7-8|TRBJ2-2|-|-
TGTGCCAGCAGCTTTAGGGAAGGGGGTCTGGTAGCCGGGGAGCTGTTTTTT
CASSFREGGLVAGELFF
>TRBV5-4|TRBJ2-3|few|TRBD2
TGTGCCAGCAGCTGGACTAGCGGGATTGTAGATACGCAGTATTTT
CASSWTSGIVDTQYF
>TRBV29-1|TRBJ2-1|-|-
TGCAGCGTTGAAGGAGCCGGCGGATACAATGAGCAGTTCTTC
CSVEGAGGYNEQFF
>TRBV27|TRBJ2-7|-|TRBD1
TGTGCCAGTACGGACAGGGGAACGGACGAGCAGTACTTC
CASTDRGTDEQYF
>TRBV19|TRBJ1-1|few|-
TGTGCCAGTAGCCGTAACAGGTGGGCGGAGGCTTTCTTT
CASSRNRWAEAFF
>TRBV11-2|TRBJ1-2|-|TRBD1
TGTGCCAGCAGCCCCCAGGGGGAAAATGGCTACACCTTC
CASSPQGENGYTF
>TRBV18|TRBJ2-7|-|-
TGTGCCAGCTCACCAAGTCCTGGAGAGTTCATTGGGAACTACGAGCAGTACTTC
CASSPSPGEFIGNYEQYF
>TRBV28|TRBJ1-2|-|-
TGTGCCAGCAGTTCCCCCGGGACTCCTACCTATGGCTACACCTTC
CASSSPGTPTYGYTF
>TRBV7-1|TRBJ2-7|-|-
TGTGCCAGCAGCCGGACAGCCGCTAACTACGAGCAGTACTTC
CASSRTAANYEQYF
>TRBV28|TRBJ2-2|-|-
TGTGCCAGCTTTGACAGCGCGAACACCGGGGAGCTGTTTTTT
CASFDSANTGELFF
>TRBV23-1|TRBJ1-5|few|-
TGCGCCAGCAGTCAATCCGAGGGTAGCAATCAGCCCCAGCATTTT
CASSQSEGSNQPQHF
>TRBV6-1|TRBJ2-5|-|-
TGTGCCAGCAGTGAAGGGATATGGATAGGAGAGACCCAGTACTTC
CASSEGIWIGETQYF
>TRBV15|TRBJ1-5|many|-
TGTGCCACCAGCAAAGGGTGGGGGGCTAATCAGCCCCAGCATTTT
CATSKGWGANQPQHF
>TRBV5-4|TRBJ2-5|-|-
TGTGCCAGCAAACAGGGCAGTCAAGAGACCCAGTACTTC
CASKQGSQETQYF
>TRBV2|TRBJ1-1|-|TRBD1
TGTGCCAGCACGGGGAGACAGGGGGGCGGCACTGAAGCTTTCTTT
CASTGRQGGGTEAFF
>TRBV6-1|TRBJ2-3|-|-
TGTGCCAGCAGTGAAAGGACTCCGCGCACAGATACGCAGTATTTT
CASSERTPRTDTQYF
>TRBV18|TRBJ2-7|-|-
TGTGCCAGCTCAGATCTCAACGAGCAGTACTTC
CASSDLNEQYF
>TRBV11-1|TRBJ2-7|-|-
TGTGCCAGCAGCGACTCTAGGGATAGCTCCTACGAGCAGTACTTC
CASSDSRDSSYEQYF
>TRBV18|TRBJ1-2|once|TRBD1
TGTGCCAGCTCACCACAGGGACAGGGACTTGAAGGCTACACCTTC
CASSPQGQGLEGYTF
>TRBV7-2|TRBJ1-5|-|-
TGTGCCAGCAGCCCCCTGGCGGGGCCCCAGCATTTT
CASSPLAGPQHF
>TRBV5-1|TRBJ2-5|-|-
TGCGCCAGCAGCTTGGAGTGGCGAGGGGAGACCCAGTACTTC
CASSLEWRGETQYF
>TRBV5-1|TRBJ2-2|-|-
TGCGCCAGCAGCCGAGACACCGGGGAGCTGTTTTTT
CASSRDTGELFF
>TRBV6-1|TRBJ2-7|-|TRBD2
TGTGCCAGCAGTGAACAGATAGGACTAGCGGGAGTCCTAAGAGGCGAGCAGTACTTC
CASSEQIGLAGVLRGEQYF
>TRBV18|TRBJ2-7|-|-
TGTGCCAGCTCACCGGGACGTAGCTCCTACGAGCAGTACTTC
CASSPGRSSYEQYF
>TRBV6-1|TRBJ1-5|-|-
TGTGCCAGCAGGATGGATTCTGGACAGCCCCAGCATTTT
CASRMDSGQPQHF
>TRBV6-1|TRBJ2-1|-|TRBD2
TGTGCCAGCAGGACCGGGACTAGCGGGACTTTGGAGCAGTTCTTC
CASRTGTSGTLEQFF
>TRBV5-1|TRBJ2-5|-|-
TGCGCCAGCAGCCCCCCTGGGCGGTTGCCCCTTCAAGAGACCCAGTACTTC
CASSPPGRLPLQETQYF
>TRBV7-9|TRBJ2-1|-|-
TGTGCCAGCAGCCCCCTCACGGGGCCGGGGTATGAGCAGTTCTTC
CASSPLTGPGYEQFF
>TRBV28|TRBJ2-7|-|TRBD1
TGTGCCAGCAGTTTGTTGACAGGGTGGAGCTCCTACGAGCAGTACTTC
CASSLLTGWSSYEQYF
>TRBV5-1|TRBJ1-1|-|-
TGCGCCAGCAGTCGAGACATGAACACTGAAGCTTTCTTT
CASSRDMNTEAFF
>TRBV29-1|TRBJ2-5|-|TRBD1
TGCAGCGTTGTAGGGGGCAGGCAAGAGACCCAGTACTTC
CSVVGGRQETQYF
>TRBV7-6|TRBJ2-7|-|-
TGTGCCAGCAGCTTAGAGCCGAATTACGAGCAGTACTTC
CASSLEPNYEQYF
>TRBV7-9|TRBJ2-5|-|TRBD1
TGTGCCAGCAGCTATGACAGGGTAGTCGAGACCCAGTACTTC
CASSYDRVVETQYF
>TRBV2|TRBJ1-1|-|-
TGTGCCAGCAGTGTCCAGGGTTACTCTGAAGCTTTCTTT
CASSVQGYSEAFF
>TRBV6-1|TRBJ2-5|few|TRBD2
TGTGCCAGCAGTGGCCAAGAACTAGTCGCGGGAGGGCGAGGAGAGACCCAGTACTTC
CASSGQELVAGGRGETQYF
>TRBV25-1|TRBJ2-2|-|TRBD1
TGTGCCAGCCGGGACAGCGGTCGGGAGCTGTTTTTT
CASRDSGRELFF
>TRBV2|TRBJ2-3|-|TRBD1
TGTGCCAGCAAACGGACAGGGGGCACAGATACGCAGTATTTT
CASKRTGGTDTQYF